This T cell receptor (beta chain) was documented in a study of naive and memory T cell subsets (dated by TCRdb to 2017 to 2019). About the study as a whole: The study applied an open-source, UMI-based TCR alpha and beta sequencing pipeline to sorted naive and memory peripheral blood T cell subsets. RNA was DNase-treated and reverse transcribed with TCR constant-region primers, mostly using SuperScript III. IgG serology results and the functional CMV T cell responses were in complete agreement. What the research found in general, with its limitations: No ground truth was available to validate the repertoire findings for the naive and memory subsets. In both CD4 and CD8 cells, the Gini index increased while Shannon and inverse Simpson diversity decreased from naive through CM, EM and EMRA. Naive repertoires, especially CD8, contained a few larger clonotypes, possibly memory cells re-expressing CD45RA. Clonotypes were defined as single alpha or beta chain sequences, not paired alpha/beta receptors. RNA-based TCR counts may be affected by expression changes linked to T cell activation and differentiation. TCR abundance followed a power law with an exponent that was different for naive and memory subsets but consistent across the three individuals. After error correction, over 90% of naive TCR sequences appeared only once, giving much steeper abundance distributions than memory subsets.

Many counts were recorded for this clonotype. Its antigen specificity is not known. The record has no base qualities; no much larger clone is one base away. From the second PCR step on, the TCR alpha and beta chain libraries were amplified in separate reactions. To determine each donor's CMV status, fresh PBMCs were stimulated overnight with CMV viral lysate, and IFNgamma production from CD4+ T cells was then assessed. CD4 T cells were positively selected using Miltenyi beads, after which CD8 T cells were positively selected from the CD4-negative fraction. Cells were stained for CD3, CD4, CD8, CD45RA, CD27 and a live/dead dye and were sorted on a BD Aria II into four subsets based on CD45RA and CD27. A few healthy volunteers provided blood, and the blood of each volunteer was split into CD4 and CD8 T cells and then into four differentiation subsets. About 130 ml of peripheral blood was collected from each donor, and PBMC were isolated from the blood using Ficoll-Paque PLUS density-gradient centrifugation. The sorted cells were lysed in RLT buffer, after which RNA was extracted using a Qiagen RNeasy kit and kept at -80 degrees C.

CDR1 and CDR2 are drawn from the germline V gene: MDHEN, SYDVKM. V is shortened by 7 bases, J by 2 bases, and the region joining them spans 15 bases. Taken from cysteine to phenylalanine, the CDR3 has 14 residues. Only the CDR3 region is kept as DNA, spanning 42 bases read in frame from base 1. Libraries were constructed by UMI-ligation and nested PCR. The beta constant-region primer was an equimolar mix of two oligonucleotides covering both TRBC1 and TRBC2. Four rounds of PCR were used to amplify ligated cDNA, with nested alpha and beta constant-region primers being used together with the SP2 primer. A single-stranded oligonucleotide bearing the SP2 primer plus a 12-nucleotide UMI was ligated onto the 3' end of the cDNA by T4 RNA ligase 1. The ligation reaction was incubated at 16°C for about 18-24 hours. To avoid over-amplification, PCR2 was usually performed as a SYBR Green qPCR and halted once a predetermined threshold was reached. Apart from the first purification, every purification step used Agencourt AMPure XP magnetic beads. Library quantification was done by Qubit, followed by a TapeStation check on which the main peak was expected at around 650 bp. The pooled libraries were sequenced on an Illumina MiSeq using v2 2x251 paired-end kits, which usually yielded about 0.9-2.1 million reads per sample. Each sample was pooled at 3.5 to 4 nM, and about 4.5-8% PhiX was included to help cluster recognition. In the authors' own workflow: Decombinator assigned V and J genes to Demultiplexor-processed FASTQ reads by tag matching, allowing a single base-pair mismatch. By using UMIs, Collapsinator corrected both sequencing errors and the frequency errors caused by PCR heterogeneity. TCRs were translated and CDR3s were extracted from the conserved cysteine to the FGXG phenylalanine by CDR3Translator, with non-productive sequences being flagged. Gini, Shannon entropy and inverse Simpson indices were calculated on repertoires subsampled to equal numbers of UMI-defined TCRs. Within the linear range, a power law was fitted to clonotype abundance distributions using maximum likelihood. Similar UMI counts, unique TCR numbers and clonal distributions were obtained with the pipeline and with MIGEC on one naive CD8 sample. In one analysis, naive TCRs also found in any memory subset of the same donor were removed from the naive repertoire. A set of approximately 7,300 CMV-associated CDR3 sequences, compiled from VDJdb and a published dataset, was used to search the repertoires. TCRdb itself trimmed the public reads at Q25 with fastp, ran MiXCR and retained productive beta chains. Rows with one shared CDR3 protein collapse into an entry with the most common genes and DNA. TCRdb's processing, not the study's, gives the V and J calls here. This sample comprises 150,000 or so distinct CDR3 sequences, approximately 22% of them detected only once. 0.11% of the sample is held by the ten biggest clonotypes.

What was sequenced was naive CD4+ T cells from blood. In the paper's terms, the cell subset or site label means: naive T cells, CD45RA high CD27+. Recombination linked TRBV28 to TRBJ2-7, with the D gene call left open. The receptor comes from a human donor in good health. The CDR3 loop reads CASTLHSPTYEQYF. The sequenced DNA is TGTGCCAGCACTCTTCACAGCCCAACCTACGAGCAGTACTTC.